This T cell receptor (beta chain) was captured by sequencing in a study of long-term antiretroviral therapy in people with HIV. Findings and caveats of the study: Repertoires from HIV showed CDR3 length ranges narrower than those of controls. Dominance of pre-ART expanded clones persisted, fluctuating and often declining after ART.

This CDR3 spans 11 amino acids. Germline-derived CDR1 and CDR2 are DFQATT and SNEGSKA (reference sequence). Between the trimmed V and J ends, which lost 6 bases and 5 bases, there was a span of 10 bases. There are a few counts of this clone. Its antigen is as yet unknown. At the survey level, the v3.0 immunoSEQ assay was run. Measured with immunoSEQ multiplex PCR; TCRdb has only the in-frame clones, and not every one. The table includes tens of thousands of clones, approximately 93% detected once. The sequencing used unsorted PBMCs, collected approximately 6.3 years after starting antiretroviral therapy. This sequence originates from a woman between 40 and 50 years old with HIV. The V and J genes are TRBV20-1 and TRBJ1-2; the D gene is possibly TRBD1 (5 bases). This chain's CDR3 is CSAGTVYGYTF. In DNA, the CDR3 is TGCAGTGCGGGGACTGTGTATGGCTACACCTTC.